This T cell receptor beta chain is from a study of siplizumab effects on memory and regulatory T cells. Broader study findings: Siplizumab brought about a significant reduction in alloreactive sequences traceable to unstimulated CD4+ memory cells.

This CDR3 spans 15 amino acids. Germline V lookup: CDR1 WSHSY, CDR2 SAAADI. The V and J ends lost 5 bases and 2 bases respectively, with 10 bases between them. TCRdb keeps only in-frame clones here, not all; method: immunoSEQ multiplex PCR. The repertoire holds about 69,000 clones, approximately 89% seen once, with over 1.5% in the top ten. There are a few counts of this clone. Its antigen is still unknown. The source material was Tregs sorted from blood. The genes are TRBV10-2 and TRBJ1-6, with D unclear. This TCR was recovered from a human donor in good health. DNA for the CDR3: TGCGCCAGCAGTAGGACGGAGCCCTATAATTCACCCCTCCACTTT. Translating gives CASSRTEPYNSPLHF.